One sample yielded the 27 T cell receptor beta chains listed below, sequenced in a study of T cell responses to AZD1222 COVID-19 vaccine. Here immunoSEQ multiplex PCR was the method, and the copy in TCRdb shows in-frame clones only, minus some. The sample consists of about 200,000 clones, approximately 93% of them appearing once. The material was peripheral blood, obtained 28 days after the second AZD1222 dose. Receptors originate from an adult who received the AZD1222 COVID-19 vaccine.

The CDR3 is CASSPPLLKQNTEAFF. The CDR3 coding sequence is TGTGCCAGCTCACCACCTCTTTTAAAACAGAACACTGAAGCTTTCTTT. This sequence joins TRBV18 and TRBJ1-1; unclear D gene. Trimming took 0 bases from V and 1 from J, leaving 12 bases between them. The CDR3 has 16 residues. Per the germline V gene, CDR1 is KGHSH and CDR2 is LQKENI.

The V call is TRBV3-1 (or the pseudogene TRBV3-2), the J call TRBJ1-2; 9 bases are a match to TRBD1. CDR1 and CDR2 (germline): LGHDT, YNNKEL (reference sequence). There are 19 residues in the CDR3. The junction had 17 bases not matched to a gene; V was cut back by 4 bases and J by 2 bases. The CDR3 bases are TGTGCCAGCAGCCCATCCCCGGGGAGGGGACAGGGCAGGAACTATGGCTACACCTTC. Translation: CASSPSPGRGQGRNYGYTF.

This clone appeared a single time. The chain recombines TRBV7-8 with TRBJ1-4; D ambiguous. The germline V and J ends were trimmed by 2 bases and 8 bases, with 12 bases remaining between them. CDR3 size: 14 residues. In germline, CDR1 is SGHVS, CDR2 FQNEAQ. CDR3 sequence reads: CASSLPGMGEKLFF. The DNA for the CDR3 is TGTGCCAGCAGCTTACCGGGAATGGGCGAAAAACTGTTTTTT.

The rearrangement joins TRBV9 to TRBJ2-6; TRBD1 matches at 8 bases. The CDR3 length is 21 residues. The V segment lost 3 bases and the J segment 3 bases; nucleotides outside the gene matches: 20. The germline gives CDR1 SGDLS, CDR2 YYNGEE. CDR3 sequence: CASSGPLGDRLRWSGANVLTF. In DNA, the CDR3 is TGTGCCAGCAGCGGTCCGCTAGGGGACAGGTTGAGGTGGAGTGGGGCCAACGTCCTGACTTTC.

The gene calls are TRBV19 and TRBJ2-1; tentatively, D is TRBD1 or TRBD2 (5 bases each). V gave up 3 bases and J gave up 5 bases, with 17 bases separating them. The CDR3 is made up of 16 amino acids. CDR1 is LNHDA and CDR2 is SQIVND in the germline V gene (reference sequence). The CDR3 sequence is CASSMALGAPHNEQFF. The CDR3 coding sequence is TGTGCCAGTAGTATGGCACTAGGGGCACCCCACAATGAGCAGTTCTTC.

This clone has only one observation. The V call is TRBV28, the J call TRBJ1-1, with a tentative D call TRBD1 (6 bases). There are 15 residues in the CDR3. Germline loops: CDR1 MDHEN, CDR2 SYDVKM. V lost 0 bases to trimming and J lost 5 bases, with 13 bases between them. The CDR3 region is CASSLWGARLTEAFF. The CDR3 DNA reads as TGTGCCAGCAGTTTATGGGGGGCGAGATTAACTGAAGCTTTCTTT.

This rearrangement joins TRBV7-9 to TRBJ1-2; no definite D call. The CDR3 covers 14 residues. Deletions cut 5 bases from V and 8 bases from J, with 18 bases between. CDR1 is SEHNR, CDR2 FQNEAQ, per germline (reference sequence). The CDR3 region is CASSLGQVIGGYTF. DNA of the CDR3: TGTGCCAGCAGCCTCGGGCAGGTGATAGGGGGCTACACCTTC.

This sequence joins TRBV6-5 and TRBJ2-7, with D hard to call. Between the trimmed V and J ends, which lost 5 bases and 2 bases, there was a span of 10 bases. This CDR3 region has 13 residues. Germline V gene data show CDR1 as MNHEY and CDR2 as SVGAGI. CDR3 nucleotide sequence: TGTGCCAGCAGTAGCCCGGCTACCTACGAGCAGTACTTC. Amino acids: CASSSPATYEQYF.

This chain connects TRBV5-1 to TRBJ2-7; D might be TRBD2 (6 bases). The CDR3 extends over 16 amino acids. The V end lost 1 base, the J end lost 2 bases, and 16 bases lay between the germline ends. Germline V CDR1 and CDR2: SGHRS, YFSETQ. The CDR3, as DNA: TGCGCCAGCAGCTTGCTTCCGGGAGAATTCGCCTACGAGCAGTACTTC. This gives the protein CASSLLPGEFAYEQYF.

The gene calls are TRBV10-1 and TRBJ2-3; D possibly corresponds to TRBD1 (6 bases). Germline CDR1 WNHNN, CDR2 SYGVQD (reference sequence). The V gene lost 6 bases and the J gene lost 2 bases, with 15 bases spanning the gap. This CDR3 has 15 residues. CDR3 in amino acids: CASRPGQSDTDTQYF. CDR3 bases: TGCGCCAGCAGGCCAGGACAGTCCGACACAGATACGCAGTATTTT.

This chain connects TRBV11-2 to TRBJ2-3, with TRBD2 as a possible D gene (6 bases). Deletions cut 4 bases from V and 1 base from J, with 15 bases between. CDR1 and CDR2 from the germline V gene are SGHAT and FQNNGV. The CDR3 runs 16 residues. CDR3 protein: CASSSSRRGGTDTQYF. CDR3 bases: TGTGCCAGCAGCTCATCTAGGAGGGGAGGCACAGATACGCAGTATTTT.

This clone occurred once. This chain uses TRBV24-1 with TRBJ2-7; 8 positions match TRBD1. CDR1 is KGHDR and CDR2 is SFDVKD in the germline V gene. Trimming at V came to 4 bases and at J to 3 bases, leaving 7 bases not matched to a gene. The CDR3 sequence is 15 residues long. The CDR3 protein is CATSDPGQGYYEQYF. The CDR3 DNA reads as TGTGCCACCAGTGACCCCGGACAGGGATACTACGAGCAGTACTTC.

This rearrangement joins TRBV4-3 to TRBJ1-4; D is uncertain. Germline V gives CDR1 LGHNA, CDR2 YSLEER. This CDR3 comprises 11 residues. V lost 5 bases to trimming and J lost 7 bases, with 5 bases between them. CDR3 protein: CASSTAEKLFF. For the CDR3, the DNA is TGCGCCAGCAGCACAGCTGAAAAACTGTTTTTT.

J is TRBJ1-3 and V is TRBV5-1; no reliable D call. The CDR3 consists of 14 residues. Between the trimmed V and J ends, which lost 4 bases and 0 bases, there was a span of 8 bases. CDR1 SGHRS and CDR2 YFSETQ come from the germline V gene. CDR3 nucleotides: TGCGCCAGCAGCGTGGGAACCTCTGGAAACACCATATATTTT. Translated, it gives CASSVGTSGNTIYF.

The genes are TRBV19 and TRBJ2-2; possibly TRBD1 or TRBD2 for D (5 bases each). Germline lookup yields CDR1 LNHDA and CDR2 SQIVND (reference sequence). Trimming shortened V by 6 bases and J by 4 bases, and 21 bases separated the two germline ends. CDR3 length: 17 residues. CDR3 loop: CASRDRSRDPATGELFF. Written as DNA, the CDR3 is TGTGCCAGTAGAGACCGGAGTCGGGACCCGGCCACCGGGGAGCTGTTTTTT.

The V gene is TRBV27, the J gene TRBJ1-5; a possible D gene is TRBD1 (6 bases). The CDR3 runs 13 residues. Germline V gene lookup returns CDR1 MNHEY and CDR2 SMNVEV (reference sequence). Trimming removed 10 bases at V and 5 bases at J, with 15 bases between. The CDR3 nucleotides read TGTGCCACCTCAACAGGGTTCCATCAGCCCCAGCATTTT. Its protein product is CATSTGFHQPQHF.

This chain uses TRBV6-5 with TRBJ1-1, with D tentatively TRBD1 (5 bases). CDR1 and CDR2 (germline): MNHEY, SVGAGI. The CDR3 is made up of 16 amino acids. Trimming left V 2 bases short and J 1 base short, with 14 bases between. CDR3 sequence: CASSYDGGRRNTEAFF. The CDR3 DNA is TGTGCCAGCAGTTACGATGGGGGACGCAGGAACACTGAAGCTTTCTTT.

The chain uses TRBV7-3 and TRBJ1-2; D gene unclear. V was trimmed by 5 bases and J by 4 bases, leaving 11 bases between them. Germline-derived CDR1 and CDR2 are SGHTA and FQGTGA. The CDR3 is 13 residues long. CDR3 bases: TGTGCCAGCAGCGAAAGAGGCCTCTATGGCTACACCTTC. Encoded protein: CASSERGLYGYTF.

The V and J genes are TRBV10-3 and TRBJ1-3; no firm D call. Germline V CDR1 and CDR2: ENHRY, SYGVKD. The CDR3 length is 13 residues. V gave up 8 bases and J gave up 2 bases, with 10 bases separating them. The CDR3: CAIVRDTGNTIYF. The CDR3 DNA follows: TGTGCCATCGTGAGGGATACTGGAAACACCATATATTTT.

The J gene is TRBJ1-5, the V gene TRBV28; a weak D match, TRBD1 (5 bases). Germline assignment: CDR1 MDHEN and CDR2 SYDVKM. The CDR3 runs to 14 residues. Trimming took 6 bases from V and 2 from J, leaving 11 bases between them. CDR3 sequence reads: CASSLGGGNQPQHF. The CDR3 region has the DNA TGTGCCAGCAGCCTCGGGGGGGGCAATCAGCCCCAGCATTTT. Supplemented by reference TRBV28 and TRBJ1-5, the full variable domain reads DVKVTQSSRYLVKRTGEKVFLECVQDMDHENMFWYRQDPGLGLRLIYFSYDVKMKEKGDIPEGYSVSREKKERFSLILESASTNQTSMYLCASSLGGGNQPQHFGDGTRLSIL.

This rearrangement joins TRBV6-1 to TRBJ1-1; D not certain. Deletions cut 2 bases from V and 1 base from J, with 8 bases between. The CDR3 spans 14 residues. CDR1 is MNHNS, CDR2 SASEGT, per germline. The CDR3 loop reads CASSEQASNTEAFF. The CDR3 region has the DNA TGTGCCAGCAGTGAACAGGCATCGAACACTGAAGCTTTCTTT.

The rearrangement uses TRBV6-5 and TRBJ2-2, with 7 bases fitting TRBD1. Germline V gene data show CDR1 as MNHEY and CDR2 as SVGAGI. The CDR3 is 13 amino acids. J gave up 4 bases and V 9 bases, and 5 bases lay outside the gene matches. CDR3 loop: CASLQGVTGELFF. CDR3 nucleotide sequence: TGTGCCAGTTTGCAGGGGGTCACCGGGGAGCTGTTTTTT.

The V gene is TRBV7-9, the J gene TRBJ2-7; no clear D. The CDR3 is made up of 12 amino acids. CDR1 is SEHNR, CDR2 FQNEAQ, per germline (reference sequence). Trimming took off 5 bases at V and 2 bases at J, with 7 bases between the two ends. CDR3 amino acids: CASSRNAYEQYF. Written as DNA, the CDR3 is TGTGCCAGCAGCCGGAACGCCTACGAGCAGTACTTC.

The V call is TRBV5-6, the J call TRBJ1-2, with 9 bases aligning to TRBD1. The CDR3 loop spans 14 amino acids. Germline V gene data show CDR1 as SGHDT and CDR2 as YYEEEE. The ends lost 5 bases at V and 5 bases at J; junction bases unmatched: 7. The CDR3 is CASRSPGTGYGYTF. The DNA of the CDR3 is TGTGCCAGCAGATCCCCCGGGACAGGGTATGGCTACACCTTC.

This chain links TRBV10-3 with TRBJ1-5; possibly TRBD1 for D (6 bases). The germline gives CDR1 ENHRY, CDR2 SYGVKD. The germline V and J ends were trimmed by 3 bases and 4 bases, with 13 bases remaining between them. The CDR3 consists of 15 residues. CDR3 sequence: CAISDPGTLNQPQHF. As DNA, the CDR3 is TGTGCCATCAGTGATCCCGGGACACTAAATCAGCCCCAGCATTTT.

This clone was counted a single time. As DNA, the CDR3 is TGTGCCAGCAGGAGGGACAGGGTGAGCACTGAAGCTTTCTTT. Amino acids: CASRRDRVSTEAFF. The chain employs TRBV25-1 and TRBJ1-1; the match to TRBD1 covers 9 bases. Germline assignment: CDR1 MGHDK and CDR2 SYGVNS. V dropped 6 bases and J dropped 4; count of bases not matched to a gene: 6. The CDR3 covers 14 residues.

The table lists this clone with a count of one. The chain recombines TRBV7-6 with TRBJ2-7, with TRBD1 identical over 8 bases. CDR1 and CDR2 (germline): SGHVS, FNYEAQ. The V segment lost 5 bases and the J segment 3 bases; nucleotides outside the gene matches: 18. CDR3 length: 18 residues. The CDR3 DNA is TGTGCCAGCAGCACACCCAAGAGGCAGGGGGCCCCTCACTACGAGCAGTACTTC. This codes for CASSTPKRQGAPHYEQYF.